One and the same sample provided the 5 T cell receptor beta chains below, sequenced in a study of blood T cell repertoires in COVID-19. Sequenced by immunoSEQ multiplex PCR; TCRdb stores in-frame clones only, minus some. Here the sample spans roughly 100,000 clones, less than 95% being singletons. Material: peripheral blood. These receptors all stem from a man aged 18 to 30 with COVID-19, enrolled during active disease.

This chain joins TRBV5-6 and TRBJ1-1, with TRBD1 identical over 9 bases. From germline, CDR1 is SGHDT and CDR2 YYEEEE. The ends lost 0 bases at V and 5 bases at J; junction bases unmatched: 5. This CDR3 contains 15 residues. The CDR3 protein is CASSLGGQGKTEAFF. CDR3 sequence (DNA): TGTGCCAGCAGCTTGGGGGGACAGGGTAAAACTGAAGCTTTCTTT.

This sequence joins TRBV18 and TRBJ1-3; 7 positions match TRBD1. Trimming at V came to 1 base and at J to 2 bases, leaving 2 bases not matched to a gene. This CDR3 contains 15 residues. Germline assignment: CDR1 KGHSH and CDR2 LQKENI. The chain's CDR3 is CASSPRTGAGNTIYF. Written as DNA, the CDR3 is TGTGCCAGCTCACCACGTACAGGGGCTGGAAACACCATATATTTT. Variable domain in full (rest from reference TRBV18 and TRBJ1-3): NAGVMQNPRHLVRRRGQEARLRCSPMKGHSHVYWYRQLPEEGLKFMVYLQKENIIDESGMPKERFSAEFPKEGPSILRIQQVVRGDSAAYFCASSPRTGAGNTIYFGEGSWLTVV.

The chain employs TRBV7-2 and TRBJ1-1; 8 bases are a match to TRBD1. This CDR3 is 17 amino acids long. V lost 3 bases and J lost 3; bases outside the gene matches: 12. Germline assignment: CDR1 SGHTA and CDR2 FQGNSA. CDR3 in DNA: TGTGCCAGCAGCTTCATTGACAGGGGAGGATTAGACACTGAAGCTTTCTTT. Encoded protein: CASSFIDRGGLDTEAFF.

Here the CDR3 reads CASSLLQGGYNEQFF. The CDR3 DNA reads as TGTGCCAGCAGCTTGCTCCAGGGGGGATACAATGAGCAGTTCTTC. The chain carries TRBV5-6 and TRBJ2-1; weak D call: TRBD1 (7 bases). Germline loops: CDR1 SGHDT, CDR2 YYEEEE. CDR3 size: 15 residues. Trimming stripped 1 base from V and 4 bases from J, with 12 bases between. The full variable domain, rest sourced from reference TRBV5-6 and TRBJ2-1, is DAGVTQSPTHLIKTRGQQVTLRCSPKSGHDTVSWYQQALGQGPQFIFQYYEEEERQRGNFPDRFSGHQFPNYSSELNVNALLLGDSALYLCASSLLQGGYNEQFFGPGTRLTVL.

This clone was picked up one time. The chain employs TRBV11-3 and TRBJ2-7; D is undetermined. This CDR3 region has 13 residues. Germline values: CDR1 SGHNT, CDR2 YENEEA. V lost 0 bases to trimming and J lost 6 bases, with 9 bases between them. The CDR3, as DNA: TGTGCCAGCAGCTTAGATTTTAGCCGCGAGCAGTACTTC. It is translated as CASSLDFSREQYF.